The count of the clone carrying this TCR beta chain is one. Extracted RNA was reverse transcribed, and the resulting cDNA served as sequencing template. This table comes from immunoSEQ multiplex PCR, and its TCRdb copy is limited to in-frame clones, with some not included. The sample includes 90,000 or so clones, roughly 40% of them seen just once. These data originate in a study of CD8+ T cells in alopecia areata. The CDR3 sequence is 15 residues long. The trim removed 2 bases at V and 6 bases at J, leaving 7 bases unmatched. Germline assignment: CDR1 SGHAT and CDR2 FQNNGV. Treatment indicated: oral pan-JAK inhibitor, 5-10 mg twice daily.

The source was CD8+ T cells sorted from blood, collected at week 24, from a patient treated with tofacitinib. The sequence was obtained from a human donor with alopecia areata. This chain uses TRBV11-2 with TRBJ2-5; 9 bases map to TRBD2. The CDR3 DNA follows: TGTGCCAGCAGCTTATGGCGGGAGGGCCGCCAGACCCAGTACTTC. Translating gives CASSLWREGRQTQYF. The full variable domain, completed using reference TRBV11-2 and TRBJ2-5, is EAGVAQSPRYKIIEKRQSVAFWCNPISGHATLYWYQQILGQGPKLLIQFQNNGVVDDSQLPKDRFSAERLKGVDSTLKIQPAKLEDSAVYLCASSLWREGRQTQYFGPGTRLLVL.